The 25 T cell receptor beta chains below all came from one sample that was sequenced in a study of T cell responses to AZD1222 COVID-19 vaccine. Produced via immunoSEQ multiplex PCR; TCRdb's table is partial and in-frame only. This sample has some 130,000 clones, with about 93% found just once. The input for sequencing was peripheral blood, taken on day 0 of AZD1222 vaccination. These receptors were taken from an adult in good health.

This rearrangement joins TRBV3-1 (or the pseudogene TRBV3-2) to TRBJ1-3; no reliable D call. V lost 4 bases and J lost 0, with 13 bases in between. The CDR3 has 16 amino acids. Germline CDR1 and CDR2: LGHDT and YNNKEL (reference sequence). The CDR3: CASSRPDTVSGNTIYF. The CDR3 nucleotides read TGTGCCAGCAGCCGCCCAGACACTGTCTCTGGAAACACCATATATTTT.

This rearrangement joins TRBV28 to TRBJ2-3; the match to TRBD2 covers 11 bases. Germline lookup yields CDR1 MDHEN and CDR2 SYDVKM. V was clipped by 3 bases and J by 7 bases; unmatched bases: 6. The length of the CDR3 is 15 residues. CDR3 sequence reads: CASSLQGTSGNTQYF. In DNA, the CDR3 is TGTGCCAGCAGTTTGCAAGGGACTAGCGGAAATACGCAGTATTTT.

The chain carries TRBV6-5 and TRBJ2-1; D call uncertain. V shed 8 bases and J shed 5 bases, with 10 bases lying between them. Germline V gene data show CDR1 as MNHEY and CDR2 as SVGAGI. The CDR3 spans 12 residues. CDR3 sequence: CASRSFNNEQFF. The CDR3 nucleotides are TGTGCCAGCCGCTCCTTCAACAATGAGCAGTTCTTC.

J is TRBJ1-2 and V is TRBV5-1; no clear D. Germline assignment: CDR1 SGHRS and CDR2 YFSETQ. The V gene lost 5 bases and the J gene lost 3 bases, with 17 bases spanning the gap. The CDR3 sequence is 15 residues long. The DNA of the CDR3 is TGCGCCAGCAGAAGACGGACTCAAGATGACTATGGCTACACCTTC. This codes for CASRRRTQDDYGYTF.

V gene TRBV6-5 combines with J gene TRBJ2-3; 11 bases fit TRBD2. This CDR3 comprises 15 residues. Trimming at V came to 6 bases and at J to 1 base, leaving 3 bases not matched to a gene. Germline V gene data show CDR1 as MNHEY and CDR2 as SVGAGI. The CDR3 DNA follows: TGTGCCAGCAGAAATAGCGGGAGGGGCACAGATACGCAGTATTTT. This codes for CASRNSGRGTDTQYF.

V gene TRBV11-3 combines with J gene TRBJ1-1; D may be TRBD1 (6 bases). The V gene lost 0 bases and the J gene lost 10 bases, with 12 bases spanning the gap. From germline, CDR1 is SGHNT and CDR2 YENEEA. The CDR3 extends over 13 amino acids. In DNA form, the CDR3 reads TGTGCCAGCAGCTTAGAGACGACAGGACCAGCTTTCTTT. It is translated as CASSLETTGPAFF.

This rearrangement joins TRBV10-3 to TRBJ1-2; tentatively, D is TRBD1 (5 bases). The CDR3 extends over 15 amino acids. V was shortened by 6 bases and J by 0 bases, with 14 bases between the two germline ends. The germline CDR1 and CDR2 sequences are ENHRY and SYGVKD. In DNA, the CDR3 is TGTGCCATCAGGACCGCACAGGAGGCTAACTATGGCTACACCTTC. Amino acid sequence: CAIRTAQEANYGYTF.

The CDR3 reads CASSPVRESTDTQYF. As DNA, the CDR3 is TGCGCCAGCAGCCCCGTTCGGGAGAGCACAGATACGCAGTATTTT. The chain combines TRBV5-1 with TRBJ2-3; maybe TRBD2 (6 bases). The CDR3 has 15 residues. Germline V gene lookup returns CDR1 SGHRS and CDR2 YFSETQ. Trimming left V 4 bases short and J 0 bases short, with 12 bases between.

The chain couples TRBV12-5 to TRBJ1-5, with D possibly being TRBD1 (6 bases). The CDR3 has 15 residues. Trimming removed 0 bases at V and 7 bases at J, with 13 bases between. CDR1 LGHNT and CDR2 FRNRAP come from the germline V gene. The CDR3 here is CASGLVGGGGQPQHF. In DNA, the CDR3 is TGTGCTAGTGGTTTGGTAGGGGGAGGGGGACAGCCCCAGCATTTT.

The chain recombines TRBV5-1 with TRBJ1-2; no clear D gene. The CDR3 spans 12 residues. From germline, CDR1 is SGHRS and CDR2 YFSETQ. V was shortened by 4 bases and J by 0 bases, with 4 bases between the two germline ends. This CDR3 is CASSQSNYGYTF. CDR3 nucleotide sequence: TGCGCCAGCAGCCAATCTAACTATGGCTACACCTTC.

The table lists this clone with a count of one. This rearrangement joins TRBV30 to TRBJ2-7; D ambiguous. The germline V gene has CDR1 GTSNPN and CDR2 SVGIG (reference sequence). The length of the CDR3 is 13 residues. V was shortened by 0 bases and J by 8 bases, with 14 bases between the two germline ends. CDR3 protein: CAWSVLPDQQQYF. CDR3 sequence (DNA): TGTGCCTGGAGTGTTTTACCCGATCAACAGCAGTACTTC. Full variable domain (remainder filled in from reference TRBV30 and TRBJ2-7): SQTIHQWPATLVQPVGSPLSLECTVEGTSNPNLYWYRQAAGRGLQLLFYSVGIGQISSEVPQNLSASRPQDRQFILSSKKLLLSDSGFYLCAWSVLPDQQQYFGPGTRLTVT.

This CDR3 reads CASSWGLAGADTQYF. CDR3 nucleotide sequence: TGTGCCAGCAGTTGGGGACTAGCGGGAGCGGATACGCAGTATTTT. The J gene is TRBJ2-3, the V gene TRBV28; TRBD2 aligns across 14 bases. The CDR3 is made up of 15 amino acids. CDR1 and CDR2 from the germline V gene are MDHEN and SYDVKM. The trim removed 4 bases at V and 6 bases at J, leaving 3 bases unmatched.

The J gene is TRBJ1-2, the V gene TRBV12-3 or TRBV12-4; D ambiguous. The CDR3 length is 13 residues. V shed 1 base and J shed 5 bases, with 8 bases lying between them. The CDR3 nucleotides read TGTGCCAGCAGTTTAGGGCGGGCTTATGGCTACACCTTC. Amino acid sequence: CASSLGRAYGYTF.

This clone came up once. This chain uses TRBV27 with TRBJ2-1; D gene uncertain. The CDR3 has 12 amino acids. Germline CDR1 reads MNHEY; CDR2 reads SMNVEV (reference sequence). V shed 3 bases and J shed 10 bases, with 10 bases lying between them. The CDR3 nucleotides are TGTGCCAGCAGTTTCCTCCGCAAGGAGCAGTTCTTC. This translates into CASSFLRKEQFF.

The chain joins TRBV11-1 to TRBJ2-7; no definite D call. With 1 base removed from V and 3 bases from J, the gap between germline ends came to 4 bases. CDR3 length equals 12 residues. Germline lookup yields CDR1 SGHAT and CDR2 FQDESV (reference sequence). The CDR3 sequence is CASSLGNYEQYF. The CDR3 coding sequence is TGTGCCAGCAGCTTAGGCAACTACGAGCAGTACTTC.

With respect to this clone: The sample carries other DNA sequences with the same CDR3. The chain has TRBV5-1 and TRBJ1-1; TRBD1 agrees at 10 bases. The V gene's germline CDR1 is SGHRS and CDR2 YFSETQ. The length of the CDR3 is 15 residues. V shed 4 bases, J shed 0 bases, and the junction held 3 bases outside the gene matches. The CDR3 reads CASSPDRGLNTEAFF. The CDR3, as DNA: TGCGCCAGCAGCCCTGACAGGGGGCTGAACACTGAAGCTTTCTTT. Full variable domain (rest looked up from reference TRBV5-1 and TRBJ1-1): KAGVTQTPRYLIKTRGQQVTLSCSPISGHRSVSWYQQTPGQGLQFLFEYFSETQRNKGNFPGRFSGRQFSNSRSEMNVSTLELGDSALYLCASSPDRGLNTEAFFGQGTRLTVV.

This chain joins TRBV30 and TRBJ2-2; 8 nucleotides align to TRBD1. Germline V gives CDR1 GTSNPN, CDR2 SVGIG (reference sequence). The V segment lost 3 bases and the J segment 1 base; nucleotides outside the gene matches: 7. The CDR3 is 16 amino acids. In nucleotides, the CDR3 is TGTGCCTGGAGAACCACCGGGACAGGGAACACCGGGGAGCTGTTTTTT. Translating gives CAWRTTGTGNTGELFF.

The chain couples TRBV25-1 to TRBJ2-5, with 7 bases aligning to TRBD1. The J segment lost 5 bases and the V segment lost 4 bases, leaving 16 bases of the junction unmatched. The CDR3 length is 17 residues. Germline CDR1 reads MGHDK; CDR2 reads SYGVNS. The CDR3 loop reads CASSGIGVGGGWETQYF. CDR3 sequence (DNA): TGTGCCAGCAGTGGGATAGGAGTAGGGGGCGGCTGGGAGACCCAGTACTTC. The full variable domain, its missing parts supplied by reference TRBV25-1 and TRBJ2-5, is EADIYQTPRYLVIGTGKKITLECSQTMGHDKMYWYQQDPGMELHLIHYSYGVNSTEKGDLSSESTVSRIRTEHFPLTLESARPSHTSQYLCASSGIGVGGGWETQYFGPGTRLLVL.

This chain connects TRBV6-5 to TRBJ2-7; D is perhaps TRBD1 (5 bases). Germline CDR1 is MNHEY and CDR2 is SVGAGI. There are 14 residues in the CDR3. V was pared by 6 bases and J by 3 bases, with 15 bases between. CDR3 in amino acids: CASRSGQGLYEQYF. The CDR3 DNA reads TGTGCCAGCAGGTCCGGGCAGGGCCTCTACGAGCAGTACTTC.

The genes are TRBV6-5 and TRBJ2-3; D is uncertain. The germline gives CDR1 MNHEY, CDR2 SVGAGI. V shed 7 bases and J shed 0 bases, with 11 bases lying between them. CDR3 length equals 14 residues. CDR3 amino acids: CASTPPGSTDTQYF. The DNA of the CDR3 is TGTGCCAGCACCCCCCCGGGTAGCACAGATACGCAGTATTTT.

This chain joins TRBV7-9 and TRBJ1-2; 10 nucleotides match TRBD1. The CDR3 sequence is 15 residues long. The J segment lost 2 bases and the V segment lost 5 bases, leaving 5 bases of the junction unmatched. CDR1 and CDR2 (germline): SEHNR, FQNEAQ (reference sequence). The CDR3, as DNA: TGTGCCAGCAGCCTACGGGGACAGGGGAACTATGGCTACACCTTC. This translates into CASSLRGQGNYGYTF.

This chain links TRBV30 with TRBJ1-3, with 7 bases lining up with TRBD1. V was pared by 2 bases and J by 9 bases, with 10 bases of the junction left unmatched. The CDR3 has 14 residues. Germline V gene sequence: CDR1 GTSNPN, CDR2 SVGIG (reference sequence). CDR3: CAWSPGQADGTIYF. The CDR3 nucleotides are TGTGCCTGGAGTCCCGGACAGGCTGATGGCACCATATATTTT.

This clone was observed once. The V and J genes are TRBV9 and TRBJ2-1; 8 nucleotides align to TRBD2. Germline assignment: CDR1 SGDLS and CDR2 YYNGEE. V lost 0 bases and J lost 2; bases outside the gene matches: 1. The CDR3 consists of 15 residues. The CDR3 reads CASSVGTSPYNEQFF. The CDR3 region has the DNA TGTGCCAGCAGCGTAGGGACTAGCCCCTACAATGAGCAGTTCTTC.

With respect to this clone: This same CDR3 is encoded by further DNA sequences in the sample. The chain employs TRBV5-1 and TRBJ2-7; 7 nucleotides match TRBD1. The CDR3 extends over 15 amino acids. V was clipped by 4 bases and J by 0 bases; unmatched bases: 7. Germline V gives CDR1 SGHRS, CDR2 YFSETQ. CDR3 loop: CASSPTGVDSYEQYF. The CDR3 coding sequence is TGCGCCAGCAGCCCCACAGGGGTCGACTCCTACGAGCAGTACTTC.

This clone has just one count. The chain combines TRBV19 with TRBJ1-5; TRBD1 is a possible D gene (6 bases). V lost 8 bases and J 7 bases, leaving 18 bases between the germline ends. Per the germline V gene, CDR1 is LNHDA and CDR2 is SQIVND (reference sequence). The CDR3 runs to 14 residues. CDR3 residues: CASCSARGGQPQHF. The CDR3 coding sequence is TGTGCCAGTTGCTCGGCGAGGGGGGGACAGCCCCAGCATTTT.